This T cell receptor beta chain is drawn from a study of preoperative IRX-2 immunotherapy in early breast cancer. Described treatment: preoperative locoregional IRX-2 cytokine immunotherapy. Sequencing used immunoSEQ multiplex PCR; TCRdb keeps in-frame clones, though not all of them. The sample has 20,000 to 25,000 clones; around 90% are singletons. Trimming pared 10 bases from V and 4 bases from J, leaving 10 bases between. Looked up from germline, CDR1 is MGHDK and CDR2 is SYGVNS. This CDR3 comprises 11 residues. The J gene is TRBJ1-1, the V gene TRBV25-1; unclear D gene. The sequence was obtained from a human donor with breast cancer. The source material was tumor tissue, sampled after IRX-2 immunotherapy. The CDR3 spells CATGVGTEAFF. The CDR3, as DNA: TGTGCCACCGGCGTGGGCACTGAAGCTTTCTTT. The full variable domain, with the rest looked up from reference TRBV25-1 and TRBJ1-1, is EADIYQTPRYLVIGTGKKITLECSQTMGHDKMYWYQQDPGMELHLIHYSYGVNSTEKGDLSSESTVSRIRTEHFPLTLESARPSHTSQYLCATGVGTEAFFGQGTRLTVV.